This T cell receptor beta chain was retrieved from a study of blood T cell repertoires in COVID-19. Only in-frame clones appear in the TCRdb table, and some are missing; sequencing was by immunoSEQ multiplex PCR. The sample consists of about 190,000 clones, about nine tenths of them appearing once. After removal of 6 bases from V and 7 bases from J, the junction contained 9 bases not matched to a gene. Germline V gene sequence: CDR1 KGHSH, CDR2 LQKENI. CDR3 size: 14 residues. The V and J genes are TRBV18 and TRBJ2-7; 10 positions agree with TRBD1. The sequencing input was peripheral blood. The TCR originated in a man younger than 40 with acute or convalescent COVID-19. The DNA of the CDR3 is TGTGCCAGCTCCTACCGACAGGGGGCGGCTGAGCAGTACTTC. It yields the protein CASSYRQGAAEQYF. Using reference TRBV18 and TRBJ2-7 for the parts outside the CDR3, the full variable domain is NAGVMQNPRHLVRRRGQEARLRCSPMKGHSHVYWYRQLPEEGLKFMVYLQKENIIDESGMPKERFSAEFPKEGPSILRIQQVVRGDSAAYFCASSYRQGAAEQYFGPGTRLTVT.